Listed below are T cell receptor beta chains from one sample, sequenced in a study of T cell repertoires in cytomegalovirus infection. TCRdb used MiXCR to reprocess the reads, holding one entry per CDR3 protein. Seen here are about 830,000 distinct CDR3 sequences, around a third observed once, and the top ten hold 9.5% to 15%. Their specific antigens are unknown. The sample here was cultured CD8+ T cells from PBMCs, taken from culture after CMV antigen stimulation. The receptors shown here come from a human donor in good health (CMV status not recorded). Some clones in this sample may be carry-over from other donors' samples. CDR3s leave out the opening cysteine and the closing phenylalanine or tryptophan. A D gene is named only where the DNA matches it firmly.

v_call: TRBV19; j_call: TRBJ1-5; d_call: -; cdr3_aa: ASSVWLGEENQPQH
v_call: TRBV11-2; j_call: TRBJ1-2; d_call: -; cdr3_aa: ASSLGPLPILGFGGYT
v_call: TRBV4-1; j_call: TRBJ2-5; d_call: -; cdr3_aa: ASSQAKKKETQY
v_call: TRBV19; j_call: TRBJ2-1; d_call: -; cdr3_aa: ASSIDGSSYNEQF
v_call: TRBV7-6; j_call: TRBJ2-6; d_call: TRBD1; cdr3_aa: ASTIHPGTGVGAGANVLT
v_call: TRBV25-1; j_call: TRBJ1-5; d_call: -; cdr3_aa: ASSDGGRLSPARNQPQH
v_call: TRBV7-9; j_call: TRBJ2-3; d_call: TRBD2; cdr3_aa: ASCSPGTSEADTQY
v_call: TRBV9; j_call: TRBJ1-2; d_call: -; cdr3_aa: ASSVDGGPGYGYT
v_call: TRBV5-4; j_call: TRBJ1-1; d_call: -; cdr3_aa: ASSFKNLNTEAF
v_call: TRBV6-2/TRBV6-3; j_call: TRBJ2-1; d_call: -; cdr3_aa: ASRQYAFDNEQF
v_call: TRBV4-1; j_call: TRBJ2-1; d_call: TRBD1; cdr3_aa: ASSPSQGVHEQF
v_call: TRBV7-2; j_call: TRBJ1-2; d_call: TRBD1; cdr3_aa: ASSWTGADGYT
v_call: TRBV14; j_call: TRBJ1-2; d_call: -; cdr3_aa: ASSPSSVTDFYGYT
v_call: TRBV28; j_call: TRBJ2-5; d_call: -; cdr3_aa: ASGSAGEGETQY
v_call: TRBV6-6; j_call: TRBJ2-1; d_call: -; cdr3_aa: ASSSQGSWFWDEQF
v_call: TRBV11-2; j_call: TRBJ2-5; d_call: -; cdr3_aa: ASRTSVGQQETQY
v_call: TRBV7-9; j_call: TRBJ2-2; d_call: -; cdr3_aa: ASTLSGPWDTGELF
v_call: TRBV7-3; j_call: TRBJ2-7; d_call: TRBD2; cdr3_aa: ASSLGEGTTYEQY
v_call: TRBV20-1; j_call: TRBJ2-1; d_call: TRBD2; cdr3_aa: STSGTSGSSYNEQF
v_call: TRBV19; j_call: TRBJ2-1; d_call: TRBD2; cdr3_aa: ASSPRLAPNEQF
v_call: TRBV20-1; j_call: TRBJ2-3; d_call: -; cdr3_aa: SATPYRDTQY
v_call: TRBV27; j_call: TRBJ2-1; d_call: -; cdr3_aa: ASSLSINRGNEQF
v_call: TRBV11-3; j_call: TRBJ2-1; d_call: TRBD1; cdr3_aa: ASSAYPGQGDNEQF
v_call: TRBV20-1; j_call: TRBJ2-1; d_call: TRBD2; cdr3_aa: SATRGGAGSYNEQF
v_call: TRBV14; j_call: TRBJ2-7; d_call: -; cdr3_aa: ASSQGRGRVIIEQY
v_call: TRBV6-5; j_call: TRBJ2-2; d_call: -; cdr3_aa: ASSYSSGSNTGELF
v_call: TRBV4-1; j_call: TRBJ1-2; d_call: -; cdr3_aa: ASSHPPDGQPYGYT
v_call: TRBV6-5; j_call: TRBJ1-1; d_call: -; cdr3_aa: ASIDPWRTEAF
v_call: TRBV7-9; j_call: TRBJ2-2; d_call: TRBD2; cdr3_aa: ASSFPPRRLAGVTGELF
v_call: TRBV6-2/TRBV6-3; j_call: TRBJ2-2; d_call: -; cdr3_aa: ASTIDTSSGELF
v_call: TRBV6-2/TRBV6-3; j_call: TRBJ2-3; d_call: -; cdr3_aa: ATMGDTQY
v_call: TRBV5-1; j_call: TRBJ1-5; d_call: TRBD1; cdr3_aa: ASSLTGALNQPQH
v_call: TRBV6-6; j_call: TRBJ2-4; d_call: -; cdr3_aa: ASSGGQKNIQY
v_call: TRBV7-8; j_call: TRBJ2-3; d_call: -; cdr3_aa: ASSLEYSPDTQY
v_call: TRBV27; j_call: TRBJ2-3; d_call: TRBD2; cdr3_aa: ASSLWLAGSDTQY
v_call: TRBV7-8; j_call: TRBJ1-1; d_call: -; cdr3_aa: ASSLRGRVTEAF
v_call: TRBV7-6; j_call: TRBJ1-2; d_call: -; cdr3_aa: ASSPVRADGYT
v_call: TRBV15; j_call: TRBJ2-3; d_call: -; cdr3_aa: ATSREGRGSSTDTQY
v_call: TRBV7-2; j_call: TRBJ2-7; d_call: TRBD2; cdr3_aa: ASSSQTAGGPVFAYEQY
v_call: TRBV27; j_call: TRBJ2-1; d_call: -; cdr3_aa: ASTDRSSYNEQF
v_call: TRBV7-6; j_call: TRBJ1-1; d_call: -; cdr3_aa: ASSLMGGDNGAEAF
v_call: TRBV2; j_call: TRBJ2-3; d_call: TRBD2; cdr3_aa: ASSEGTSRADTQY
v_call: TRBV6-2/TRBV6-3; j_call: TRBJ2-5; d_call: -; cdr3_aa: ASSNGLSGRETQY
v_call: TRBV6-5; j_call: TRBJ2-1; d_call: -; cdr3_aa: ASSYSSPNEQF
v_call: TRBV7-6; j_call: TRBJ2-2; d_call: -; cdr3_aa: ASSLVLANTGELF